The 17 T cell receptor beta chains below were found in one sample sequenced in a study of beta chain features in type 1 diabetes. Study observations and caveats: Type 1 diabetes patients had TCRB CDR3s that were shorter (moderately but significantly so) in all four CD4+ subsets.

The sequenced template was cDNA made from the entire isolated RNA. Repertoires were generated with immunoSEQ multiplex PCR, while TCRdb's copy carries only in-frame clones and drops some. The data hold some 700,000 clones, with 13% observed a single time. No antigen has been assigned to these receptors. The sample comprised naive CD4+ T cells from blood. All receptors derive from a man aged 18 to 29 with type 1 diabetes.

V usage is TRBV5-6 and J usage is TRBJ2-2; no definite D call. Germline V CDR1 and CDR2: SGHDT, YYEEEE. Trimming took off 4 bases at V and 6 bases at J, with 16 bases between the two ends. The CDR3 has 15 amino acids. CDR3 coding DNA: TGTGCCAGCAGCACTTGGAAGCGCAGAGCCGGGGAGCTGTTTTTT. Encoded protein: CASSTWKRRAGELFF.

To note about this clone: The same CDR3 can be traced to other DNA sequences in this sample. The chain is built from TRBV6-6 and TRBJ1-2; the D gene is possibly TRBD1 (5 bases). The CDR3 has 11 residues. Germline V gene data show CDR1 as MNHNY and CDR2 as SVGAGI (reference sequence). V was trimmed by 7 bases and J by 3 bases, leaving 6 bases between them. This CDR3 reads CASKGDYGYTF. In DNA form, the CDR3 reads TGTGCCAGCAAAGGGGACTATGGCTACACCTTC.

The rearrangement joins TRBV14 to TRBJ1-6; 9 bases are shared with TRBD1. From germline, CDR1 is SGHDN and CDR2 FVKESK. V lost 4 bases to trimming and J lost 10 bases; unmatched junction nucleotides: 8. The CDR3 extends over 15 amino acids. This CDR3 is CASSPQGARSSPLHF. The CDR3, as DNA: TGTGCCAGCAGCCCACAGGGGGCTAGGAGCTCACCCCTCCACTTT.

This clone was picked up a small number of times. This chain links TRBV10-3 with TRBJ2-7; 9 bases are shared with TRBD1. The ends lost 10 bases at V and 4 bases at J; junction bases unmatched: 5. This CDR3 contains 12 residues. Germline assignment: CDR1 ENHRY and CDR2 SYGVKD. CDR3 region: CASLDRGYEQYF. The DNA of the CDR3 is TGTGCCAGCCTCGACAGGGGGTACGAGCAGTACTTC.

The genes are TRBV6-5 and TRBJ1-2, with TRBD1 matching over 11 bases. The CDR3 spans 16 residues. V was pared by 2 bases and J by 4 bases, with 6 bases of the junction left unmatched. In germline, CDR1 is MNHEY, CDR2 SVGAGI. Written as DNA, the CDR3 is TGTGCCAGCAGTTACCCTGGACAGGGGGCCCTCTATGGCTACACCTTC. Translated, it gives CASSYPGQGALYGYTF.

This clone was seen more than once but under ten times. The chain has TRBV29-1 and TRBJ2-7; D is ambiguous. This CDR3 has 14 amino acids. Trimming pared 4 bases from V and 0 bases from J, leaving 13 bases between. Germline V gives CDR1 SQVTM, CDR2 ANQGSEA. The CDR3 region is CSVVVRALSYEQYF. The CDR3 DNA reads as TGCAGCGTTGTCGTTAGGGCCCTCTCCTACGAGCAGTACTTC.

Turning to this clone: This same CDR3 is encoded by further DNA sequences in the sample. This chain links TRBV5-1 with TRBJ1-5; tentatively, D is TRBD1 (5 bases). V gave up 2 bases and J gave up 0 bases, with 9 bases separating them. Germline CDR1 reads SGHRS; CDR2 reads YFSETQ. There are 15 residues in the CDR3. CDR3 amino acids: CASSFTGDSNQPQHF. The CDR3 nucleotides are TGCGCCAGCAGCTTCACAGGCGATAGCAATCAGCCCCAGCATTTT.

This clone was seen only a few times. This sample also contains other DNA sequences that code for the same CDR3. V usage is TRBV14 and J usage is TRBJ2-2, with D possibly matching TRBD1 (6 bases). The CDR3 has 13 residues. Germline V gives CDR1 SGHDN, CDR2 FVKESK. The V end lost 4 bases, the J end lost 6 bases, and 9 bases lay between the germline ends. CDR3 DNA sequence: TGTGCCAGCAGCCCTCGGACAGCCGGGGAGCTGTTTTTT. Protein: CASSPRTAGELFF.

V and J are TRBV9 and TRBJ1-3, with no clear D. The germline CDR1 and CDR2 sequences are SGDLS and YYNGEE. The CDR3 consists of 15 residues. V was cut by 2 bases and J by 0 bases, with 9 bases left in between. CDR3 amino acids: CASSVQTSSGNTIYF. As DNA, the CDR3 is TGTGCCAGCAGCGTTCAGACGAGCTCTGGAAACACCATATATTTT.

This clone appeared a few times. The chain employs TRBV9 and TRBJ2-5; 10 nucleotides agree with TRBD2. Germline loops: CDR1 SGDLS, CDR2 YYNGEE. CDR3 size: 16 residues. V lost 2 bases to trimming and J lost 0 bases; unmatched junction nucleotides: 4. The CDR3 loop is CASSVLAGDHQETQYF. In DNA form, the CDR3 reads TGTGCCAGCAGCGTTCTAGCGGGGGACCACCAAGAGACCCAGTACTTC.

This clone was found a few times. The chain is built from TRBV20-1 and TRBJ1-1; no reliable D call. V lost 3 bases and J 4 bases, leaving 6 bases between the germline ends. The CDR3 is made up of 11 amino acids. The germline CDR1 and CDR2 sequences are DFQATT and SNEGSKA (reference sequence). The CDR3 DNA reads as TGCAGTGCTAGTCGAGCCACTGAAGCTTTCTTT. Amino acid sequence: CSASRATEAFF.

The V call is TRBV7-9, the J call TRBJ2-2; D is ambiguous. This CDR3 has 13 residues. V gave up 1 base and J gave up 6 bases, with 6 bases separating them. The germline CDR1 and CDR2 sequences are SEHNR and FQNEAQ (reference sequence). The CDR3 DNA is TGTGCCAGCAGCTTAGGTGTTTCCGGGGAGCTGTTTTTT. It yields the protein CASSLGVSGELFF.

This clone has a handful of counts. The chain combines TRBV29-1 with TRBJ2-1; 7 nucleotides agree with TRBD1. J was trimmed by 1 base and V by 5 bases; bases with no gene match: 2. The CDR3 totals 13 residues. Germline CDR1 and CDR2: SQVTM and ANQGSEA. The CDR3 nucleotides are TGCAGCGTTCAGGGGGTATCCTACAATGAGCAGTTCTTC. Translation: CSVQGVSYNEQFF.

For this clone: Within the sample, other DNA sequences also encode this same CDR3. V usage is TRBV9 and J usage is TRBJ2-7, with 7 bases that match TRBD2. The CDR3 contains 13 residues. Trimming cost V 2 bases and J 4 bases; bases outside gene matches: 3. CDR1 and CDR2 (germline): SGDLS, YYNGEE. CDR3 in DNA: TGTGCCAGCAGCGTCGACGGGGGGTACGAGCAGTACTTC. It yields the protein CASSVDGGYEQYF.

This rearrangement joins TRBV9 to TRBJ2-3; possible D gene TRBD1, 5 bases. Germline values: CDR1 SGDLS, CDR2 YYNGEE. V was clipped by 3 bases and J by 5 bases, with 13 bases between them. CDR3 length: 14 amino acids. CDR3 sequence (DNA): TGTGCCAGCAGCGCGACAGTCTCCAGAGATACGCAGTATTTT. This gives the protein CASSATVSRDTQYF.

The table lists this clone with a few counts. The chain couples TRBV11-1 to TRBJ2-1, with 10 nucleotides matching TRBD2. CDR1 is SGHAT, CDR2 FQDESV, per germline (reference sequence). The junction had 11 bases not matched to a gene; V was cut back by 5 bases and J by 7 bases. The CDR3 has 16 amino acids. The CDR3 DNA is TGTGCCAGCAGCGCGAGACTAGCGGGCGATGAGAATGAGCAGTTCTTC. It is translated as CASSARLAGDENEQFF.

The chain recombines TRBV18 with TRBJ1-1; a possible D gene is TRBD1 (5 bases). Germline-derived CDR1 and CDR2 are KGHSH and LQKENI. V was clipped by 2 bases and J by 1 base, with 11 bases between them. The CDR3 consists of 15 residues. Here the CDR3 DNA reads TGTGCCAGCTCACCAACGACAGTGGCGAACACTGAAGCTTTCTTT. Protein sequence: CASSPTTVANTEAFF. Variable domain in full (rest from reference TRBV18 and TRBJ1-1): NAGVMQNPRHLVRRRGQEARLRCSPMKGHSHVYWYRQLPEEGLKFMVYLQKENIIDESGMPKERFSAEFPKEGPSILRIQQVVRGDSAAYFCASSPTTVANTEAFFGQGTRLTVV.